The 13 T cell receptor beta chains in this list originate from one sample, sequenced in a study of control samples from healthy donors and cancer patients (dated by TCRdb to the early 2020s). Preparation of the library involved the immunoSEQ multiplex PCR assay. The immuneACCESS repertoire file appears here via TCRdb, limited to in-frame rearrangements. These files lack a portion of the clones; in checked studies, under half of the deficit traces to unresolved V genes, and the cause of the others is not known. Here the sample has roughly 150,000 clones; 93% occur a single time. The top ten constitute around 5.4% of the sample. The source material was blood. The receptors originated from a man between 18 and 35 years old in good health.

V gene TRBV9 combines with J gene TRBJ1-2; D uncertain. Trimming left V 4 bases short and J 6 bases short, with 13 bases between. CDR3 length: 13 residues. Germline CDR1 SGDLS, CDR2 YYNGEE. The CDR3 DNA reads TGTGCCAGCAGCCTTAACGGACCAAATGGCTACACCTTC. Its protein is CASSLNGPNGYTF.

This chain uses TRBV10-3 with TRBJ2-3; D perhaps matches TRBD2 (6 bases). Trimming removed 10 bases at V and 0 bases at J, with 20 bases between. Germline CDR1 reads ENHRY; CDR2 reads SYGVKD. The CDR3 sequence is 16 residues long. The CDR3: CATTTREVSSTDTQYF. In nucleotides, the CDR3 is TGTGCCACTACAACAAGGGAGGTTAGTAGCACAGATACGCAGTATTTT.

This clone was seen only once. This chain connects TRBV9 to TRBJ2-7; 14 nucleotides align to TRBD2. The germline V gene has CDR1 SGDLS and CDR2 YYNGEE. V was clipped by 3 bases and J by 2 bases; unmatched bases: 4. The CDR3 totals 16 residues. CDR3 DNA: TGTGCCAGCAGCGCGGGACTAGCGGGGGAGACCTACGAGCAGTACTTC. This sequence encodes CASSAGLAGETYEQYF.

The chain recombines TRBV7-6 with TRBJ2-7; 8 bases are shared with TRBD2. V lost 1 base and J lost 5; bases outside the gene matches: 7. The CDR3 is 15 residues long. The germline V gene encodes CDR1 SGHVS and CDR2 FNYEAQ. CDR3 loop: CASSLVAGGSNEQYF. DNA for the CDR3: TGTGCCAGCAGCTTAGTTGCGGGGGGTTCCAACGAGCAGTACTTC.

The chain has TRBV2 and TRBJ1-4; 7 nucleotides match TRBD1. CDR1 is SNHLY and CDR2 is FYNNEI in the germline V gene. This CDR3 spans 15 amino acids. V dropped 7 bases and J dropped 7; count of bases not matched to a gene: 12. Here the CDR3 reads CASMAPGTVAEKLFF. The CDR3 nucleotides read TGTGCCAGCATGGCCCCCGGGACAGTGGCTGAAAAACTGTTTTTT.

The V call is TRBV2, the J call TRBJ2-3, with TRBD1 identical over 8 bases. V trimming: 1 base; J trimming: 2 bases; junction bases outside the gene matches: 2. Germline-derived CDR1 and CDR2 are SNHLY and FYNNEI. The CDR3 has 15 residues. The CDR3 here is CASSEDRGNTDTQYF. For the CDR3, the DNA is TGTGCCAGCAGTGAAGACAGGGGGAACACAGATACGCAGTATTTT.

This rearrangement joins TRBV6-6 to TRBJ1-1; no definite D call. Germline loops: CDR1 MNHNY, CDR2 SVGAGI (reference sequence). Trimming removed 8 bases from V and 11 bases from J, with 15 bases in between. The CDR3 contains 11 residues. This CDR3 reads CASLKGMRAFF. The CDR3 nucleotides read TGTGCCAGCCTCAAAGGGATGAGGGCTTTCTTT.

The CDR3 region has the DNA TGTGCCAGCAGTCCCGACAGGGGGCCGTACACTGAAGCTTTCTTT. This encodes CASSPDRGPYTEAFF. J is TRBJ1-1 and V is TRBV27, with 10 bases that match TRBD1. This CDR3 is 15 amino acids long. Germline V gene sequence: CDR1 MNHEY, CDR2 SMNVEV (reference sequence). V trimming: 5 bases; J trimming: 3 bases; junction bases outside the gene matches: 6.

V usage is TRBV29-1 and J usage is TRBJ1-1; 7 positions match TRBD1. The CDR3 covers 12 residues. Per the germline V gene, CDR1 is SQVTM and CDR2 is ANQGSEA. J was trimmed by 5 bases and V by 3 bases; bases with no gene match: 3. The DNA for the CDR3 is TGCAGCGTTGACCACAGGGGTACTGAAGCTTTCTTT. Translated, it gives CSVDHRGTEAFF.

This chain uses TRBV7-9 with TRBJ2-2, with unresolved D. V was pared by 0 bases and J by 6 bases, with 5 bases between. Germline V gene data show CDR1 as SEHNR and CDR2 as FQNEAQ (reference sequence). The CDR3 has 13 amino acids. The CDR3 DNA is TGTGCCAGCAGCTTAGCGGATCCCGGGGAGCTGTTTTTT. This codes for CASSLADPGELFF.

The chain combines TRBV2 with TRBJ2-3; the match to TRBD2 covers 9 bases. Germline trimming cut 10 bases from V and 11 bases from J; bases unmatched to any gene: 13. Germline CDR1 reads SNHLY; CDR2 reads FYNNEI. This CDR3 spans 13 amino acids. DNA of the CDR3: TGTGCCACTCTAGCGGGGCTCCATACGGGGCAGTATTTT. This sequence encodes CATLAGLHTGQYF.

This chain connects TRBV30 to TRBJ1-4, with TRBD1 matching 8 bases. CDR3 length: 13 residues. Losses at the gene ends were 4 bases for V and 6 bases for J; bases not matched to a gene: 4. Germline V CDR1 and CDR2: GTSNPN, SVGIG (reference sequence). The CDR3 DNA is TGTGCCTGGACCCGACAGGGGTATGAAAAACTGTTTTTT. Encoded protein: CAWTRQGYEKLFF. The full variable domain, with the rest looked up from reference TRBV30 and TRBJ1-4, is SQTIHQWPATLVQPVGSPLSLECTVEGTSNPNLYWYRQAAGRGLQLLFYSVGIGQISSEVPQNLSASRPQDRQFILSSKKLLLSDSGFYLCAWTRQGYEKLFFGSGTQLSVL.

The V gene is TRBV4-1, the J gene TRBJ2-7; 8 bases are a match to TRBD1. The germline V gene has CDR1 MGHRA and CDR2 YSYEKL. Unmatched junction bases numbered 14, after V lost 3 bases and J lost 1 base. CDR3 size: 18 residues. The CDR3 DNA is TGCGCCAGCAGCCAGAGTTGGCCTGACAGGGGACCATCCTACGAGCAGTACTTC. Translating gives CASSQSWPDRGPSYEQYF.